Listed below are T cell receptor beta chains from one sample, sequenced in a study of blood T cell repertoires in COVID-19. Generated by immunoSEQ multiplex PCR, the TCRdb table keeps only in-frame clones and is missing some. The sample holds 180,000 or so clones; over 75% are singletons and the top ten take 11%. The specimen was PBMCs or T cells enriched from blood (not recorded which). These receptors originate from a man between 50 and 59 years old who had recovered from COVID-19. CDR3s include the opening cysteine and the closing phenylalanine or tryptophan. D genes are given only for firm matches. Only some rows state a clone size, as once, few, many or a class for expanded clones.

size,D,V,J,DNA,CDR3
-,-,TRBV11-2,TRBJ2-7,TGTGCCAGCAGGGGGGCCTTCTACGAGCAGTACTTC,CASRGAFYEQYF
many,TRBD1,TRBV9,TRBJ2-7,TGTGCCAGCAGCGAGGGACAGTTCTCCTACGAGCAGTACTTC,CASSEGQFSYEQYF
-,-,TRBV5-1,TRBJ1-4,TGCGCCAGCAGCTCGGAGGGTAGTCGAAAACTGTTTTTT,CASSSEGSRKLFF
-,-,TRBV6-2/TRBV6-3,TRBJ2-3,TGTGCCAGCAGTTACAACGCGGCAGAGGGCTACACAGATACGCAGTATTTT,CASSYNAAEGYTDTQYF
once,-,TRBV6-5,TRBJ2-5,TGTGCCAGCGAAAGGACCGGGACACTCCAAGAGACCCAGTACTTC,CASERTGTLQETQYF
-,TRBD1,TRBV6-5,TRBJ2-7,TGTGCCAGCAGTTACACCCCGGACAGGGCGTACGAGCAGTACTTC,CASSYTPDRAYEQYF
few,-,TRBV5-4,TRBJ2-1,TGTGCCAGCCGCCAGACTCTCAGCTCCTACAATGAGCAGTTCTTC,CASRQTLSSYNEQFF
-,TRBD1,TRBV28,TRBJ1-4,TGTGCCAGCAGCCGAGGACAGGATAATGAAAAACTGTTTTTT,CASSRGQDNEKLFF
-,-,TRBV18,TRBJ1-3,TGTGCCAGCTCACCACTAGGACGGGGGATCTCTGGAAACACCATATATTTT,CASSPLGRGISGNTIYF
-,TRBD1,TRBV27,TRBJ2-7,TGTGCCAGCAGTTTAATCGCGGACAGGGGTGGTGAGCAGTACTTC,CASSLIADRGGEQYF
-,-,TRBV5-1,TRBJ1-4,TGCGCCAGCAGCTTAGGAGGGTATAATGAAAAACTGTTTTTT,CASSLGGYNEKLFF
once,-,TRBV3-1/TRBV3-2,TRBJ2-5,TGTGCCAGCAGCATAATCAGGGCGTACCAAGAGACCCAGTACTTC,CASSIIRAYQETQYF
-,-,TRBV6-5,TRBJ2-7,TGTGCCAGCAGACAATCCGGTCCCCGGGACGAGCAGTACTTC,CASRQSGPRDEQYF
-,TRBD1,TRBV7-9,TRBJ2-7,TGTGCCAGCAGCTTAAGACAGGGTTCCTACGAGCAGTACTTC,CASSLRQGSYEQYF
-,TRBD2,TRBV7-8,TRBJ2-3,TGTGCCAGCAGCCTAGGGACTAGCGGGAGTGAGTCAGATACGCAGTATTTT,CASSLGTSGSESDTQYF
-,TRBD1,TRBV6-5,TRBJ2-7,TGTGCCAGCACCCGGGGACAGGCTACCTACGAGCAGTACTTC,CASTRGQATYEQYF
-,TRBD1,TRBV28,TRBJ1-5,TGTGCCAGCAGTTCCACCGCCGGGACAGGGGGCGTTCAGCCCCAGCATTTT,CASSSTAGTGGVQPQHF
few,TRBD1,TRBV9,TRBJ1-4,TGTGCCAGCAGCGAAGGACAGGGCGGTGAAAAACTGTTTTTT,CASSEGQGGEKLFF
-,TRBD1,TRBV6-5,TRBJ1-5,TGTGCCAGCAGGACGACAGGGGATCAGCCCCAGCATTTT,CASRTTGDQPQHF
-,-,TRBV3-1/TRBV3-2,TRBJ2-7,TGTGCCAGCAGCCAAGCCCGGGTCGCCTTATCCTCCTACGAGCAGTACTTC,CASSQARVALSSYEQYF
-,-,TRBV27,TRBJ2-1,TGTGCCAGCAGAAAGGACAGCCGGAGTAGCTTGGTCAATGAGCAGTTCTTC,CASRKDSRSSLVNEQFF
once,-,TRBV5-1,TRBJ2-7,TGCGCCAGCAGTCTGGACACCTCACGAGAGCAGTACTTC,CASSLDTSREQYF
-,-,TRBV5-5,TRBJ2-7,TGTGCCAGCAGTTTGACGGGTACCTTCTACGAGCAGTACTTC,CASSLTGTFYEQYF
-,TRBD1,TRBV28,TRBJ2-7,TGTGCCAGCAGCACAGGGGACCGCTACGAGCAGTACTTC,CASSTGDRYEQYF
-,-,TRBV6-2/TRBV6-3,TRBJ2-3,TGTGCCAGCAGTTATTCGGGGGAGCCTCGATTTGCGGATACGCAGTATTTT,CASSYSGEPRFADTQYF
-,TRBD1,TRBV5-1,TRBJ1-1,TGCGCCAGCAGCTTAATGACAGGGGGTGGCACTGAAGCTTTCTTT,CASSLMTGGGTEAFF
-,TRBD2,TRBV27,TRBJ2-1,TGTGCCAGCCAGCTTCTAGCGGGATCTTCCAATGAGCAGTTCTTC,CASQLLAGSSNEQFF
few,TRBD1,TRBV29-1,TRBJ1-1,TGCAGCGTTGCCGGGACAGGAGGGAACACTGAAGCTTTCTTT,CSVAGTGGNTEAFF
few,TRBD1,TRBV6-5,TRBJ1-3,TGTGCCAGCAGCTCGGACAGGGGAGGACACACCATATATTTT,CASSSDRGGHTIYF
-,-,TRBV29-1,TRBJ2-1,TGCAGCGTTGAAGGGGGGGATAGGGGAGTTGAGCAGTTCTTC,CSVEGGDRGVEQFF
-,-,TRBV6-6,TRBJ1-2,TGTGCCAGCAGCCGCGGGGGGGAAAGCGACTATGGCTACACCTTC,CASSRGGESDYGYTF
-,TRBD1,TRBV30,TRBJ2-7,TGTGCCTGGAGTGACAGGGGGTTTTCATACGAGCAGTACTTC,CAWSDRGFSYEQYF
once,-,TRBV5-1,TRBJ1-6,TGCGCCAGCAGCGCGGGCCTGGCCGGAACATTTAATTCACCCCTCCACTTT,CASSAGLAGTFNSPLHF
-,-,TRBV5-4,TRBJ2-2,TGTGCCAGCAGCTTGGATGCCAGGGGGAACACCGGGGAGCTGTTTTTT,CASSLDARGNTGELFF
-,-,TRBV19,TRBJ2-7,TGTGCCAGTAGGGACGGACTCTCCTACGAGCAGTACTTC,CASRDGLSYEQYF
-,-,TRBV18,TRBJ2-1,TGTGCCAGCTCACCTTACAGGGAGAGCTCCTACAATGAGCAGTTCTTC,CASSPYRESSYNEQFF
-,TRBD1,TRBV23-1,TRBJ1-1,TGCGCCAGCATCGGGGGACAGGGGGCCTGGGGCACTGAAGCTTTCTTT,CASIGGQGAWGTEAFF
-,-,TRBV6-4,TRBJ1-5,TGTGCCAGCAGTGGGGAACACGGGGATCAGCCCCAGCATTTT,CASSGEHGDQPQHF
once,-,TRBV28,TRBJ1-5,TGTGCCAGCAGTCGAGCCTTCGGGGGTGGAAATCAGCCCCAGCATTTT,CASSRAFGGGNQPQHF
once,-,TRBV28,TRBJ1-2,TGTGCCAGCAGTTTCGTCGGATCGGGGGTGATTGGTGGCTACACCTTC,CASSFVGSGVIGGYTF
-,TRBD2,TRBV4-2,TRBJ2-3,TGTGCCAGCAGACAAGAGTTCACGGGGGGACTAGCGGGAGATACGCAGTATTTT,CASRQEFTGGLAGDTQYF
-,-,TRBV5-1,TRBJ1-5,TGCGCCAGCAGCTCAGTACCGGGACTAAGCAATCAGCCCCAGCATTTT,CASSSVPGLSNQPQHF
-,-,TRBV19,TRBJ1-1,TGTGCCAGTAGCATACAGGAGAACACTGAAGCTTTCTTT,CASSIQENTEAFF